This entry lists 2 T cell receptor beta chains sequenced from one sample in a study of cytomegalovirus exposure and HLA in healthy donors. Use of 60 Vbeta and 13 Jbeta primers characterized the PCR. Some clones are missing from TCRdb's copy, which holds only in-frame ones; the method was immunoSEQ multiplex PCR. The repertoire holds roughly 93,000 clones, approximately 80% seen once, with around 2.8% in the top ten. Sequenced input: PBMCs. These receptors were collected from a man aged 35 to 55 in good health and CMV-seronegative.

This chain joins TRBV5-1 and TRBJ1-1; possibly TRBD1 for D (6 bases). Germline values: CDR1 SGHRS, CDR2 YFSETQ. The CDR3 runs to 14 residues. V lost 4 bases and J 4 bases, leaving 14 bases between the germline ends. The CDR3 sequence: CASSPSGDGTEAFF. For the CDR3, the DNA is TGCGCCAGCAGCCCCTCAGGGGATGGCACTGAAGCTTTCTTT.

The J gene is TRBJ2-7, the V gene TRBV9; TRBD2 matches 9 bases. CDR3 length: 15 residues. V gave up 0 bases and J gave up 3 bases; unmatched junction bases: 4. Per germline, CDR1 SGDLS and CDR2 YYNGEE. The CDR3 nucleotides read TGTGCCAGCAGCGTAGGGAGTAGCGGGGGCTACGAGCAGTACTTC. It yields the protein CASSVGSSGGYEQYF. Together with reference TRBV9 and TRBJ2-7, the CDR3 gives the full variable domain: DSGVTQTPKHLITATGQRVTLRCSPRSGDLSVYWYQQSLDQGLQFLIQYYNGEERAKGNILERFSAQQFPDLHSELNLSSLELGDSALYFCASSVGSSGGYEQYFGPGTRLTVT.